These 8 T cell receptor beta chains originate from one sample sequenced in a study of blood T cell repertoires in COVID-19. The assay was immunoSEQ multiplex PCR, and TCRdb's table has in-frame clones only and misses some. Of about 210,000 clones in the sample, about 88% were seen once. The specimen sequenced was peripheral blood. The source is a woman between 35 and 50 years old with acute or convalescent COVID-19.

The chain uses TRBV6-5 and TRBJ1-2; TRBD1 matches at 7 bases. V was pared by 7 bases and J by 7 bases, with 12 bases of the junction left unmatched. CDR3 length: 14 residues. Germline CDR1 is MNHEY and CDR2 is SVGAGI. The DNA for the CDR3 is TGTGCCAGCAACTCCGGACAGGAAGCAGGTGGCTACACCTTC. Translated, it gives CASNSGQEAGGYTF.

The V gene is TRBV11-2, the J gene TRBJ2-5; D call uncertain. Germline CDR1 SGHAT, CDR2 FQNNGV. V lost 7 bases, J lost 3 bases, and 6 bases lay in between. This CDR3 has 11 amino acids. CDR3 loop: CASTNKETQYF. The CDR3 DNA follows: TGTGCCAGCACCAACAAAGAGACCCAGTACTTC.

The V call is TRBV11-2, the J call TRBJ1-1; tentatively, D is TRBD1 (6 bases). The germline V gene encodes CDR1 SGHAT and CDR2 FQNNGV. V was trimmed by 5 bases and J by 3 bases, leaving 16 bases between them. This CDR3 comprises 15 residues. CDR3 region: CASSMSGTSHTEAFF. The CDR3 nucleotides read TGTGCCAGCAGCATGTCCGGGACATCCCACACTGAAGCTTTCTTT.

The V call is TRBV7-9, the J call TRBJ1-1; D is perhaps TRBD1 (5 bases). CDR3 length: 15 amino acids. CDR1 is SEHNR, CDR2 FQNEAQ, per germline (reference sequence). The V end was cut by 4 bases, the J end by 5 bases, with 17 bases between. CDR3 protein: CASSSRGPQGTEAFF. The CDR3 DNA is TGTGCCAGCAGCTCAAGGGGCCCTCAAGGGACTGAAGCTTTCTTT. Supplemented by reference TRBV7-9 and TRBJ1-1, the full variable domain reads DTGVSQNPRHKITKRGQNVTFRCDPISEHNRLYWYRQTLGQGPEFLTYFQNEAQLEKSRLLSDRFSAERPKGSFSTLEIQRTEQGDSAMYLCASSSRGPQGTEAFFGQGTRLTVV.

The chain has TRBV6-1 and TRBJ2-7; tentative D call: TRBD1 (5 bases). The V end was cut by 1 base, the J end by 3 bases, with 13 bases between. The CDR3 is 15 residues long. Germline CDR1 and CDR2: MNHNS and SASEGT. The CDR3 nucleotides read TGTGCCAGCAGTGAAGAGGCAGGGTCGAGCTACGAGCAGTACGTC. Protein: CASSEEAGSSYEQYV.

The CDR3 protein is CASSSLPQQINYGYTF. In nucleotides, the CDR3 is TGCGCCAGCAGCTCCCTTCCCCAACAGATTAACTATGGCTACACCTTC. The V call is TRBV5-1, the J call TRBJ1-2; D ambiguous. The CDR3 is made up of 16 amino acids. Germline CDR1 SGHRS, CDR2 YFSETQ. V gave up 3 bases and J gave up 1 base, with 16 bases separating them.

CDR3 region: CASRIGTAAYNSPLHF. The CDR3 region has the DNA TGTGCCAGCAGGATCGGGACAGCCGCCTATAATTCACCCCTCCACTTT. The chain is built from TRBV2 and TRBJ1-6; 7 nucleotides line up with TRBD1. CDR1 and CDR2 (germline): SNHLY, FYNNEI. The V segment lost 6 bases and the J segment 2 bases; nucleotides outside the gene matches: 7. The CDR3 spans 16 residues.

This chain joins TRBV24-1 and TRBJ2-1; the match to TRBD2 covers 9 bases. The CDR3 totals 16 residues. V gave up 3 bases and J gave up 10 bases; unmatched junction bases: 12. Per germline, CDR1 KGHDR and CDR2 SFDVKD. The CDR3 here is CATSDAGLAVFQEQFF. The CDR3 bases are TGTGCCACCAGTGATGCGGGACTAGCCGTATTTCAGGAGCAGTTCTTC.